This T cell receptor beta chain was retrieved from a study of response to subunit inactivated influenza vaccine. MiXCR, applied by TCRdb to the RT-PCR reads, yields one record per CDR3 protein. The sample yields hundreds of thousands of distinct CDR3 sequences, roughly 14% seen once. Findings of the study overall: Only a handful of new T cells, the authors suggested, are recruited with each seasonal influenza vaccination.

Germline CDR1 is SGHVS and CDR2 is FNYEAQ. Trimming cost V 3 bases and J 8 bases, with 8 bases left between them. The CDR3 covers 12 residues. This clonotype has more than one count but fewer than ten. Its antigen remains unknown. The chain has TRBV7-6 and TRBJ2-1; no reliable D call. This receptor was taken from a man in his fifties who received an inactivated influenza vaccine. Sample: PBMCs from blood, taken 11 to 12 days after vaccination. The CDR3 DNA follows: TGTGCCAGCAGCTTGCTTGGCTATGAGCAGTTCTTC. This sequence encodes CASSLLGYEQFF. The full variable domain, in which reference TRBV7-6 and TRBJ2-1 provide the parts outside the CDR3, is GAGVSQSPRYKVTKRGQDVALRCDPISGHVSLYWYRQALGQGPEFLTYFNYEAQQDKSGLPNDRFSAERPEGSISTLTIQRTEQRDSAMYRCASSLLGYEQFFGPGTRLTVL.